This TCR beta chain stems from a study of blood T cell repertoires in COVID-19. Repertoires were generated with immunoSEQ multiplex PCR, while TCRdb's copy carries only in-frame clones and drops some. The sample includes more than 350,000 clones, 70% to 90% of them seen just once. Per germline, CDR1 MNHEY and CDR2 SVGAGI. CDR3 size: 15 residues. With 2 bases removed from V and 7 bases from J, the gap between germline ends came to 12 bases. In its sample, this clone was seen once. This sequence originates from a woman aged 25 to 39 with COVID-19, enrolled during active disease. This chain links TRBV6-5 with TRBJ1-6, with D hard to call. Material for sequencing was peripheral blood. As DNA, the CDR3 is TGTGCCAGCAGTTACCTACGTGGAGGCAATTCACCCCTCCACTTT. Protein: CASSYLRGGNSPLHF.